The 22 T cell receptor beta chains below come from one sample, sequenced in a study of T cell repertoires in cytomegalovirus infection. TCRdb ran MiXCR on the reads and lists one entry per CDR3 protein. The sample lists more than 150,000 distinct CDR3 sequences, about 20% occurring once. Sequencing was done on a sample of PBMCs. Receptor source: a human donor in good health (CMV status not recorded). Some clones in this sample may be carry-over from other donors' samples.

For this clonotype: One junction end does not reproduce the germline sequence, and a read error may be involved. The chain is built from TRBV11-2 and TRBJ2-1; the D gene is possibly TRBD2 (5 bases). This CDR3 is 8 amino acids long. In germline, CDR1 is SGHAT, CDR2 FQNNGV. CDR3 sequence: CASPDGDF. The CDR3 DNA sequence: TGTGCCAGCCCGGACGGGGACTTC.

This clonotype was observed a few times. The CDR3 coding sequence is TGTGCCAGCAGTGCACGATCGACAGGGGCTGGCGCTGAAGCTTTCTTT. This sequence encodes CASSARSTGAGAEAFF. This chain links TRBV6-6 with TRBJ1-1, with 8 bases lining up with TRBD1. V gave up 5 bases and J gave up 6 bases; unmatched junction bases: 14. The CDR3 runs to 16 residues. The germline V gene has CDR1 MNHNY and CDR2 SVGAGI (reference sequence).

This clonotype has a count of ten or more. This rearrangement joins TRBV7-9 to TRBJ2-2; D unresolved. Germline assignment: CDR1 SEHNR and CDR2 FQNEAQ (reference sequence). This CDR3 region has 14 residues. V was trimmed by 1 base and J by 6 bases, leaving 9 bases between them. Written as DNA, the CDR3 is TGTGCCAGCAGCTTAGTGGGCGGCGCCGGGGAGCTGTTTTTT. Amino acid sequence: CASSLVGGAGELFF.

The chain joins TRBV7-6 to TRBJ2-2, with unresolved D. The CDR3 is 14 amino acids. The germline V and J ends were trimmed by 8 bases and 4 bases, with 14 bases remaining between them. Germline V gives CDR1 SGHVS, CDR2 FNYEAQ. The CDR3 region is CASVHPSSTGELFF. The CDR3 DNA follows: TGTGCCAGCGTACACCCCTCCTCCACCGGGGAGCTGTTTTTT.

The rearrangement links TRBV6-2 or TRBV6-3 to TRBJ2-1, with D hard to call. With 6 bases removed from V and 14 bases from J, the gap between germline ends came to 17 bases. The CDR3 is 12 residues long. Germline V CDR1 and CDR2: MNHEY, SVGEGT. CDR3 DNA sequence: TGTGCCAGCAGCATGGATCCGGGCAAGGAGTTCTTC. As protein: CASSMDPGKEFF.

V and J are TRBV7-9 and TRBJ1-5; D not resolved. Trimming took 5 bases from V and 7 from J, leaving 9 bases between them. The CDR3 runs 12 residues. Germline CDR1 and CDR2: SEHNR and FQNEAQ (reference sequence). The CDR3 nucleotides are TGTGCCAGCAGCCAAGACGACCAGCCCCAGCATTTT. The encoded protein is CASSQDDQPQHF.

There are a few counts of this clonotype. The chain uses TRBV5-4 and TRBJ1-5, with a weak D call TRBD1 (6 bases). V was shortened by 1 base and J by 2 bases, with 13 bases between the two germline ends. This CDR3 has 16 residues. Per the germline V gene, CDR1 is SGHNT and CDR2 is YYREEE (reference sequence). Here the CDR3 DNA reads TGTGCCAGCAGCTTGAAGCAGGGGAGTGGCAATCAGCCCCAGCATTTT. It yields the protein CASSLKQGSGNQPQHF.

CDR3 in DNA: TGTGCCAGCAGCCCGGGCTGGGGATCCGGTGGCTACACCTTC. It specifies CASSPGWGSGGYTF. This chain connects TRBV11-2 to TRBJ1-2, with no clear D. V was clipped by 5 bases and J by 7 bases, with 17 bases between them. This CDR3 has 14 amino acids. Germline CDR1 is SGHAT and CDR2 is FQNNGV.

This clonotype was observed a few times. V gene TRBV6-2 or TRBV6-3 combines with J gene TRBJ1-2; the D is unclear. The germline gives CDR1 MNHEY, CDR2 SVGEGT. The germline V and J ends were trimmed by 8 bases and 1 base, with 14 bases remaining between them. This CDR3 contains 14 residues. The CDR3 bases are TGTGCCAGCGGGAACAATGACTTTAACTATGGCTACACCTTC. It translates to CASGNNDFNYGYTF.

The J gene is TRBJ1-1, the V gene TRBV5-1; unclear D gene. CDR3 length: 13 amino acids. The V end was cut by 0 bases, the J end by 5 bases, with 8 bases between. The germline gives CDR1 SGHRS, CDR2 YFSETQ. For the CDR3, the DNA is TGCGCCAGCAGCTTGGGGGGTTTTACTGAAGCTTTCTTT. It is translated as CASSLGGFTEAFF. The entire variable domain, with the rest obtained from reference TRBV5-1 and TRBJ1-1, is as follows: KAGVTQTPRYLIKTRGQQVTLSCSPISGHRSVSWYQQTPGQGLQFLFEYFSETQRNKGNFPGRFSGRQFSNSRSEMNVSTLELGDSALYLCASSLGGFTEAFFGQGTRLTVV.

There are a few counts of this clonotype. This chain connects TRBV4-3 to TRBJ2-1; 7 bases are a match to TRBD2. Trimming cost V 0 bases and J 6 bases; bases outside gene matches: 5. The CDR3 totals 15 residues. Germline loops: CDR1 LGHNA, CDR2 YSLEER. In DNA form, the CDR3 reads TGCGCCAGCAGCCAAGATAGCGGGCCGCGCAATGAGCAGTTCTTC. Residues: CASSQDSGPRNEQFF.

A note on this clonotype: The junction and the germline gene differ at one end; a read error may be behind it. The rearrangement uses TRBV12-3 or TRBV12-4 and TRBJ1-2; the D is unclear. This CDR3 region has 16 residues. CDR3 DNA sequence: TGTGCCATCAGTTTAGGGAGGAGAAGATCTAACTATGGCTACACCTTC. Translation: CAISLGRRRSNYGYTF.

This clonotype has only a few counts. The gene calls are TRBV5-1 and TRBJ2-2; TRBD2 matches at 9 bases. The CDR3 is made up of 15 amino acids. Germline CDR1 SGHRS, CDR2 YFSETQ. After removal of 3 bases from V and 5 bases from J, the junction contained 5 bases not matched to a gene. This CDR3 reads CASSSTSGVTGELFF. CDR3 sequence (DNA): TGCGCCAGCAGCTCGACTAGCGGAGTTACCGGGGAGCTGTTTTTT.

This clonotype has a handful of counts. The chain links TRBV19 to TRBJ2-3; 14 positions agree with TRBD2. The CDR3 loop spans 18 amino acids. The V gene end was trimmed by 6 bases and the J gene end by 10 bases; junction bases not matched to a gene: 18. Germline CDR1 and CDR2: LNHDA and SQIVND (reference sequence). CDR3 region: CASSEHRLAGGQRRSQYF. The CDR3 DNA reads TGTGCCAGTAGCGAACATCGACTAGCGGGAGGGCAGAGGCGATCGCAGTATTTT.

This clonotype was observed many times. V usage is TRBV7-2 and J usage is TRBJ1-2; no reliable D call. This CDR3 is built from 15 residues. Germline V gene sequence: CDR1 SGHTA, CDR2 FQGNSA. V was shortened by 5 bases and J by 4 bases, with 17 bases between the two germline ends. The CDR3 DNA follows: TGTGCCAGCAGCGTCGACGGGTCCCCCCGCTATGGCTACACCTTC. Its protein product is CASSVDGSPRYGYTF.

The table lists this clonotype with a few counts. This sequence joins TRBV7-3 and TRBJ2-7; 11 bases fit TRBD2. The V gene's germline CDR1 is SGHTA and CDR2 FQGTGA. This CDR3 has 16 amino acids. With V trimmed by 3 bases and J by 0 bases, 4 bases remained unmatched. CDR3 residues: CASSFGTSGNSYEQYF. For the CDR3, the DNA is TGTGCCAGCAGCTTTGGGACTAGCGGAAACTCCTACGAGCAGTACTTC.

This clonotype has just a few counts. This chain links TRBV6-2 or TRBV6-3 with TRBJ1-5; tentatively, D is TRBD1 (5 bases). The CDR3 totals 15 residues. With 2 bases removed from V and 10 bases from J, the gap between germline ends came to 18 bases. Germline CDR1 is MNHEY and CDR2 is SVGEGT. The chain's CDR3 is CASSYPDSSFNPQHF. In nucleotides, the CDR3 is TGTGCCAGCAGTTACCCCGACAGCAGTTTCAATCCCCAGCATTTT.

This clonotype was detected only a few times. This chain uses TRBV9 with TRBJ2-1; 7 bases are shared with TRBD1. V trimming: 2 bases; J trimming: 6 bases; junction bases outside the gene matches: 14. From germline, CDR1 is SGDLS and CDR2 YYNGEE. This CDR3 contains 17 residues. The chain's CDR3 is CASSVEVRQGKGNEQFF. CDR3 DNA sequence: TGTGCCAGCAGCGTCGAAGTTAGACAGGGAAAGGGCAATGAGCAGTTCTTC.

In its sample, this clonotype was seen many times. This rearrangement joins TRBV7-9 to TRBJ2-5; 12 positions agree with TRBD2. Germline V lookup: CDR1 SEHNR, CDR2 FQNEAQ (reference sequence). The CDR3 extends over 17 amino acids. The V and J ends lost 4 bases and 5 bases, in that order; junction bases with no gene match: 11. The CDR3 sequence: CASSSGGLAGSRETQYF. DNA of the CDR3: TGTGCCAGCAGCTCCGGAGGACTAGCGGGGTCGAGGGAGACCCAGTACTTC.

This clonotype was found many times. The chain recombines TRBV7-9 with TRBJ2-7; possibly TRBD2 for D (5 bases). Germline V lookup: CDR1 SEHNR, CDR2 FQNEAQ (reference sequence). Trimming removed 5 bases from V and 1 base from J, with 15 bases in between. This CDR3 has 15 amino acids. This CDR3 reads CASSPEGSDSYEQYF. As DNA, the CDR3 is TGTGCCAGCAGCCCCGAGGGATCGGATTCCTACGAGCAGTACTTC.

This clonotype occurred many times. The gene calls are TRBV7-8 and TRBJ2-7; TRBD1 agrees at 7 bases. V was clipped by 1 base and J by 4 bases; unmatched bases: 4. The CDR3 sequence is 14 residues long. CDR1 and CDR2 from the germline V gene are SGHVS and FQNEAQ. This chain's CDR3 is CASSLDGTVYEQYF. DNA for the CDR3: TGTGCCAGCAGCTTAGACGGGACAGTGTACGAGCAGTACTTC.

This clonotype was observed a few times. The chain recombines TRBV20-1 with TRBJ2-1, with 13 bases fitting TRBD2. The length of the CDR3 is 14 residues. Germline trimming cut 4 bases from V and 4 bases from J; bases unmatched to any gene: 1. CDR1 and CDR2 from the germline V gene are DFQATT and SNEGSKA (reference sequence). This chain's CDR3 is CSAKGLAGYNEQFF. DNA for the CDR3: TGCAGTGCTAAGGGACTAGCGGGATACAATGAGCAGTTCTTC.